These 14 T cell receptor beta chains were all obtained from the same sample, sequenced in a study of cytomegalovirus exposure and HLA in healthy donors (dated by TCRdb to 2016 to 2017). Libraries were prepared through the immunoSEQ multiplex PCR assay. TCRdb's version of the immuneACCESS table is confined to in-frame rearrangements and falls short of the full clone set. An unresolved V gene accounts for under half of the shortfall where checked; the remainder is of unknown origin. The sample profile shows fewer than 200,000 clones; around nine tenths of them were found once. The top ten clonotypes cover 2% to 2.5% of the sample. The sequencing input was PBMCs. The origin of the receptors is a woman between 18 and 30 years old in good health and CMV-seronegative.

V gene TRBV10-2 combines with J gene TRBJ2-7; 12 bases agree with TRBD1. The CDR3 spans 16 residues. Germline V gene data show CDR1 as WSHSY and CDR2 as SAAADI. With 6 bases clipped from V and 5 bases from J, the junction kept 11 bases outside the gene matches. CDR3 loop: CASSSPEGQGAHEQYF. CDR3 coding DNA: TGCGCCAGCAGCTCTCCCGAGGGACAGGGGGCCCACGAGCAGTACTTC.

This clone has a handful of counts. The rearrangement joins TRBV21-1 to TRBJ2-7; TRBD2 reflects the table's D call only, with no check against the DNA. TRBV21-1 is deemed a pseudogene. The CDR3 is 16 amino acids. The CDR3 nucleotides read TGTGCCAGCAGCAAAGCGCGCCGGGACTGGGGATACGAGCAGTACTTC. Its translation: CASSKARRDWGYEQYF.

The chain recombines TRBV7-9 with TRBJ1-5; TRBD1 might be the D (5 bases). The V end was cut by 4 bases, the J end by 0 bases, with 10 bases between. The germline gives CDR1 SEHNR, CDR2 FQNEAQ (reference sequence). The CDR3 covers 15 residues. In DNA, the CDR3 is TGTGCCAGCAGCTCTCCGACAGTTAGCAATCAGCCCCAGCATTTT. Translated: CASSSPTVSNQPQHF.

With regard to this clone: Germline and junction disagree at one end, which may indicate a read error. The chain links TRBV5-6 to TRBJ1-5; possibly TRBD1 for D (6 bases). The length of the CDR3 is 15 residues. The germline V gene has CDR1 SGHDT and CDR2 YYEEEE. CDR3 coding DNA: TGTGCCAGCACCTTGTATCGACAGGTTGATCAGCCCCAGCATTTT. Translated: CASTLYRQVDQPQHF.

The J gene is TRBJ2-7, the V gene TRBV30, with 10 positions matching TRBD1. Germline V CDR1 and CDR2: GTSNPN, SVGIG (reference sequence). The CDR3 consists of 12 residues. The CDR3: CAVDRGSYEQYF. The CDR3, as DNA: TGTGCTGTGGACAGGGGGTCCTACGAGCAGTACTTC.

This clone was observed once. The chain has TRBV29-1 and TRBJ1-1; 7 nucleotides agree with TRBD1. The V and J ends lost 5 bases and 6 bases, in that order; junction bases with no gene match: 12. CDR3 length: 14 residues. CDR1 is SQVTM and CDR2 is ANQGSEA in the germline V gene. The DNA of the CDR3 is TGCAGCGTTCTAGACAGGGAGAGGCGTCCTGAAGCTTTCTTT. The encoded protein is CSVLDRERRPEAFF.

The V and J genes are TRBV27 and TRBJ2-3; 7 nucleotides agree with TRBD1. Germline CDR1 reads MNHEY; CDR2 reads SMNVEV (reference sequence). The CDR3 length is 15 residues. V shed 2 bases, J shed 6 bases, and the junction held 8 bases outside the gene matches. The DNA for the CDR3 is TGTGCCAGCAGTTTACCCACAGGGGCAGGGGATACGCAGTATTTT. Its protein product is CASSLPTGAGDTQYF.

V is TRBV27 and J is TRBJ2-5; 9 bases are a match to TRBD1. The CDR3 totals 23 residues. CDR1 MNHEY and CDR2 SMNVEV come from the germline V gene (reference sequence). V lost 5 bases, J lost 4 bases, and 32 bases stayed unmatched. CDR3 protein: CASSLYPPRDRALWAGDSETQYF. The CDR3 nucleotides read TGTGCCAGCAGTCTCTACCCTCCTCGGGACAGGGCTTTATGGGCGGGAGATTCAGAGACCCAGTACTTC.

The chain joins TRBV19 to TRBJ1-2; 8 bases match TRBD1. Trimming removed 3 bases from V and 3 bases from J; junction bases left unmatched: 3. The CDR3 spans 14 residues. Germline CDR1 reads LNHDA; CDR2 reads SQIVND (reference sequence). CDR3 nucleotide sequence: TGTGCCAGTAGTATGGGACAGGCTCACTATGGCTACACCTTC. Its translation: CASSMGQAHYGYTF.

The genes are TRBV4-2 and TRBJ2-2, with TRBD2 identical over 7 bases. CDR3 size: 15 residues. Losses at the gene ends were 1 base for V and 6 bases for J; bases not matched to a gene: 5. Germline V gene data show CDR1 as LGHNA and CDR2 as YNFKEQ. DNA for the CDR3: TGTGCCAGCAGCCAAGTGGCTCGGGGGGCCGGGGAGCTGTTTTTT. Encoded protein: CASSQVARGAGELFF.

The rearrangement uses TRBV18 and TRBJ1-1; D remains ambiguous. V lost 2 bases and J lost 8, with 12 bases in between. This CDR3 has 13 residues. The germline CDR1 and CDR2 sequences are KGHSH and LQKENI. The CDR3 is CASSPRSQSEAFF. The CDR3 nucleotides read TGTGCCAGCTCACCAAGATCCCAGTCAGAAGCTTTCTTT.

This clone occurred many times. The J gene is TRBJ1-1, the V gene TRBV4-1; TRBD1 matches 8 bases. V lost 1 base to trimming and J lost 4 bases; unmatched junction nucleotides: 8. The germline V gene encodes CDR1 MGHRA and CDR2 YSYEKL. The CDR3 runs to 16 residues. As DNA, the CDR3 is TGCGCCAGCAGCCAAGTGCGACAGGGGCCCGCCACTGAAGCTTTCTTT. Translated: CASSQVRQGPATEAFF.

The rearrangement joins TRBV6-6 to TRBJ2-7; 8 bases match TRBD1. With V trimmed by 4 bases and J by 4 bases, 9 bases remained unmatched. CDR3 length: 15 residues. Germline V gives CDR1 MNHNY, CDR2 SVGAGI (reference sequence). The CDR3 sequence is CASSLTLTGVYEQYF. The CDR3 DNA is TGTGCCAGCAGTTTGACCTTGACAGGGGTATACGAGCAGTACTTC.

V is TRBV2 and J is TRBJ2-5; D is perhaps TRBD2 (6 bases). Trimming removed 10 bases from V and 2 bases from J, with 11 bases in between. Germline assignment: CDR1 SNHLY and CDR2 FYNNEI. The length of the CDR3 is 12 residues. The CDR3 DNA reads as TGTGCCATCGGCGGACTACAAGAGACCCAGTACTTC. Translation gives CAIGGLQETQYF.